This TCR beta chain originates from a study of CD8+CD57+ T cells in acquired aplastic anemia. From germline, CDR1 is SQVTM and CDR2 ANQGSEA. This CDR3 has 12 residues. The ends were cut back, 8 bases at V and 2 bases at J, with 13 bases in the middle. TCR beta VDJ and CDR3 profiles were obtained from a genomic DNA template. TCRdb redid the calling of the reads with MiXCR, one entry per CDR3 protein. The sample yields about 180,000 distinct CDR3 sequences, 46% seen once. Sequenced input: sorted CD4+, CD8+, or CD8+CD57+ T cells (not recorded which) from PBMCs. The chain employs TRBV29-1 and TRBJ2-7; D perhaps matches TRBD2 (6 bases). This TCR derives from a human donor in good health. The CDR3 DNA follows: TGCAGCTTGGCCGGGGGTACCTACGAGCAGTACTTC. Translating it yields CSLAGGTYEQYF.